This T cell receptor (beta chain) was profiled in a study of blood T cells in healthy people across ages (dated by TCRdb to the mid-2010s). About the study as a whole: Template switching captured roughly one uniquely barcoded TCR beta cDNA molecule per two T cells in model experiments. Using deep sequencing normalized with unique cDNA molecular identifiers, the study measured how TCR beta repertoire diversity changes with age. The donors were split into four age groups: young (average about 16 years), middle-aged (39), aged (roughly 68) and long-lived (approximately 80). To avoid experimental bias, donors of different ages were distributed randomly across sequencing lanes. Using the same blood draw, the study looked at two additional independent replicas of 1 million unique cDNA reads for two donors, one aged 18 to 30 and the other aged 80 or older. Study-wide findings and limitations: The percentage of naive T cells measured by flow cytometry correlated strongly with observed TCR beta diversity. The long-lived group showed more naive CD4+ T cells, fewer expanded clones and increased TCR diversity than the aged group, suggesting age selection. The CMV infection status of donors was not known, potentially confounding age-related changes in expanded clonotypes. Conclusive comparison of naive and antigen-experienced compartments was prevented by the profiling of bulk unsorted PBMCs. Observed TCR beta diversity per million T cells fell roughly linearly with age, and a significant reduction was already apparent by age about 38. Total diversity estimates from one million sequenced T cells were considered lower bounds and underestimates.

Systemically healthy Caucasian individuals from Russia, approximately 39 in total and aged about 6 to 100 years, were included as donors. Each donor gave around 9.8 milliliters of peripheral blood, collected into EDTA-treated Vacutainer tubes. PBMCs were isolated by Ficoll-Paque density-gradient centrifugation, with at least 6.5 million obtained per sample. Trizol reagent was used to extract total RNA from PBMCs, with at least 5 micrograms per sample. The percentages of naive CD45RAhigh/CD27high T cells were determined by flow cytometry on a PBMC aliquot from every donor. The method behind the library was 5' RACE. Sequencing relied on an Illumina HiSeq 2500. The second PCR ran for about 6 to 12 cycles and used a J-beta primer mix along with a sample-barcoded 5' primer. A template-switch 5' adaptor carrying 12 random nucleotides introduced a unique molecular identifier onto each TCR beta cDNA molecule. At least 2.5 million CDR3-containing paired-end reads were obtained from each sample. All of the RNA was converted into first-strand cDNA using the Mint cDNA synthesis kit, with a TRBC-specific oligonucleotide serving as the primer. Following uracil-DNA glycosylase treatment, a first 18-cycle PCR with universal primers M1SS and BC2_uni_R was performed on all cDNA. Per the original workflow: For normalization, 1 million high-quality reads, each with a distinct molecular identifier, were randomly selected from each sample. Instead of being binned into consensus sequences, reads with shared molecular identifiers were discarded. CDR3 identification, clonotype clustering and error correction used MiTCR with a Q25 quality threshold and the strictest error-elimination algorithm. Lower-bound total TCR beta diversity was estimated with a nonparametric unseen species model using Euler transformation. TCRdb redid the processing of the public reads, applying fastp at Q25 and MiXCR, and retained in-frame beta chains. Rows are combined by CDR3 protein, so each entry shows the most common genes and DNA. The V and J calls follow TCRdb's processing rather than the paper's. This sample holds approximately 1.5 million distinct CDR3 sequences; roughly 32% were observed only once. Clones ranked in the top ten supply 10% to 12% of the sample.

This clonotype was detected a few times. This clone's antigen is unknown. Per-base quality was not reported, and no clone a single base away is much larger than it. Based on the germline V gene (reference sequence), the CDR1 and CDR2 sequences are MNHEY and SMNVEV. Cut back by 5 bases and 7 bases, the V and J ends lie 26 bases apart. The CDR3, cysteine through phenylalanine, is 17 amino acids long. Solely the CDR3 DNA is kept, with 51 bases framed from the first base. Sequencing was done on a sample of blood. The clonotype comes from a woman in her twenties or thirties in good health. This receptor chain uses TRBV27 and TRBJ1-1, and TRBD1 may be the D gene, going by 5 matching bases. The CDR3 protein sequence reads: CASSLRPKQALVDEAFF. The nucleotide sequence reads TGTGCCAGCAGTCTGAGACCTAAACAGGCCCTTGTGGATGAAGCTTTCTTT.